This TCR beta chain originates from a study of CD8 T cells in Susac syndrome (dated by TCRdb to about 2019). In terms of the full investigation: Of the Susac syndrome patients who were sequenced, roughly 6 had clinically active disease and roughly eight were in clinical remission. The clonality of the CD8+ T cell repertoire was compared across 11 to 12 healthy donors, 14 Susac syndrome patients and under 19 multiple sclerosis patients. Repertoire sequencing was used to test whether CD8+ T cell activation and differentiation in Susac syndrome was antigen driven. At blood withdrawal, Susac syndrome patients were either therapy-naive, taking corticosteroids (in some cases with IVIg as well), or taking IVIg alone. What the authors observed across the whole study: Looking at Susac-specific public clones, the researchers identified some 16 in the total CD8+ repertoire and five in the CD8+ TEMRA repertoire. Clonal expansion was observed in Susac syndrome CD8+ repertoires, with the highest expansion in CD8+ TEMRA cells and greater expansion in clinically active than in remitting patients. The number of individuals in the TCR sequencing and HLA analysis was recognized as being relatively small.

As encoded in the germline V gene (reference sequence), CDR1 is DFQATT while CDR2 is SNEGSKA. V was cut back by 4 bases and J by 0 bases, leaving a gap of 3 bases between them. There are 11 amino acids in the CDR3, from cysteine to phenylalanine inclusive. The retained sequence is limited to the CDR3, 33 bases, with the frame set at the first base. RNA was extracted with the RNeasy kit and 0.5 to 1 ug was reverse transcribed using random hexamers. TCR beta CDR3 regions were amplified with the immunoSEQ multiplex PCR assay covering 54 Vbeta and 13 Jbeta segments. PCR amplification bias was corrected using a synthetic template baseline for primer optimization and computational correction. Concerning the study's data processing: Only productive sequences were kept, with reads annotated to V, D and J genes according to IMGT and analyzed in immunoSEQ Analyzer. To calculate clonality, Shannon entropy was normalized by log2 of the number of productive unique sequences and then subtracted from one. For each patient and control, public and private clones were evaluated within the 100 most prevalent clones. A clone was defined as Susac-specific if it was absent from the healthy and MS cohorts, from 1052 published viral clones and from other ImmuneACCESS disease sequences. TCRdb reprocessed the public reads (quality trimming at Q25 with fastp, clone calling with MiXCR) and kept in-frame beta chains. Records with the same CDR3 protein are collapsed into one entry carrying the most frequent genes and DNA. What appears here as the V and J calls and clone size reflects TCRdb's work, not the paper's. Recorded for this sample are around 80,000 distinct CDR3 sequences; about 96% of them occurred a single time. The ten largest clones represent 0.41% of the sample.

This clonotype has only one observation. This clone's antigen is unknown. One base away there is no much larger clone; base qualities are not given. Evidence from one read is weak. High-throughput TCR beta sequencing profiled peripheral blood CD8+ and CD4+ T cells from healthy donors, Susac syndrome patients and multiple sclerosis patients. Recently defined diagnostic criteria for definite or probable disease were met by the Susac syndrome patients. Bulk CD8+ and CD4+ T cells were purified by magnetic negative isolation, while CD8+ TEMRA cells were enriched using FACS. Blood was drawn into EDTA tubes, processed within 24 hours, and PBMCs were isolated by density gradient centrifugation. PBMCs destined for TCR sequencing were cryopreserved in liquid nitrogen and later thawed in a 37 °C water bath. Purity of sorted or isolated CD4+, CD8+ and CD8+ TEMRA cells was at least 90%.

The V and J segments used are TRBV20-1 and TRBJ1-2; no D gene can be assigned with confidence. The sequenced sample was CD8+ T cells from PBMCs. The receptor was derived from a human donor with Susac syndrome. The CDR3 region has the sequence CSAKSNYGYTF. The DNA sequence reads TGCAGTGCTAAATCTAACTATGGCTACACCTTC.